This T cell receptor beta chain was found in a study of T-cell reconstitution after alpha-beta-depleted transplantation in children (dated by TCRdb to about 2016). Regarding the study in general: T-cell immune reconstitution after TCRalphabeta/CD19-depleted allogeneic hematopoietic cell transplantation in children was quantitatively tracked in the study by means of TCR repertoire profiling.

The CDR3, cysteine through phenylalanine, is 14 amino acids long. The only DNA kept is the CDR3, 42 bases in frame from the first base. The germline V gene encodes CDR1 SGHRS and CDR2 YFSETQ. The V end loses 2 bases and the J end loses 1 base, and a stretch of 7 bases separates them. General findings and caveats noted by the study authors: In some patients, the high TCRbeta diversity seen at day 60 was put down to recipient T cells and intrathymic progenitors that had survived conditioning. Over the following months the frequencies of hyperexpanded clones went down, and after one year T-cell counts and TCRbeta diversity were mostly credited to newly produced T cells. Apparently early alphabetaT-cell count recovery about two months after transplant reportedly relied on only several hundred rapidly expanded clones derived from non-depleted graft cells.

In its sample, this clonotype was seen a few times. What this receptor recognizes is not known. Base-call qualities are not available, and no considerably larger clone is one nucleotide away. Read against the paper, the sample's treatment or condition label means: allogeneic hematopoietic cell transplantation with graft depleted of TCRalphabeta T cells and CD19 B cells. The transplant recipients were children given TCRalphabeta/CD19-depleted allogeneic hematopoietic cell grafts. Library method: PCR. TCRdb shows the sequencer as Illumina HiSeq 2500. Molecular barcoding was employed in the preparation of TCR libraries, with unique molecular identifiers being used to normalize TCRbeta repertoire quantification. TCRdb trimmed public reads at Q25 via fastp, called clones via MiXCR and kept in-frame beta chains. Rows merge per CDR3 protein into single entries with the most common DNA and genes. This sample lists about 250,000 distinct CDR3 sequences; approximately 24% were detected once. The ten top clones hold 4.8% of the sample.

The chain uses TRBV5-1 and TRBJ1-3; no D gene is confidently identified. The sequence came from a female patient between 2 and 10 years old who had a stem cell transplant for congenital amegakaryocytic thrombocytopenia, so the T cells may come from the graft donor. The specimen comprised PBMCs, mostly from graft donor cells, sampled 360 days after TCRalphabeta/CD19-depleted stem cell transplant. The CDR3 reads as follows: CASSFSTSGNTIYF. The sequence in DNA is TGCGCCAGCAGCTTCAGTACATCTGGAAACACCATATATTTT.